These T cell receptor beta chains were read from a single sample in a study of CD8+ T cells in alopecia areata. The method was immunoSEQ multiplex PCR; TCRdb's version includes in-frame clones alone and lacks a portion of them. The profile shows tens of thousands of clones, around 50% of them singletons. Sequenced: CD4+ Tregs sorted from blood. These TCRs come from a human donor with alopecia areata. Each CDR3 is given with its conserved first and last residue. The order of the fields is CDR3 DNA, CDR3 protein, J gene, D gene, clone size, V gene. The D gene is left open where the match is weak. Size tells how often a clone was seen (once, few, many) or the class of an expanded clone, and some rows leave it out.

TGTGCCAGCAGCTTTCTCAGGCGAGAGACCCAGTACTTC	CASSFLRRETQYF	TRBJ2-5	-	-	TRBV5-6
TGTGCCAGCAACCTACAGGGGGCGCGGGAGACCCAGTACTTC	CASNLQGARETQYF	TRBJ2-5	TRBD1	-	TRBV2
TGTGCCAGCAGTTACGGGGGACAGGCCTACGAGCAGTACTTC	CASSYGGQAYEQYF	TRBJ2-7	TRBD1	-	TRBV6-6
TGTGCCAGTAGTATTTGGGGACAGGGCCCCTCTGGGGCCAACGTCCTGACTTTC	CASSIWGQGPSGANVLTF	TRBJ2-6	TRBD1	-	TRBV19
TGCGCCAGCAGCCTATCTACTAGCGGGATCCAGTTCTTC	CASSLSTSGIQFF	TRBJ2-1	TRBD2	-	TRBV5-1
TGTGCCAGTAGTATGGTCTGGGAAGGGGGATCCGAGCAGTACTTC	CASSMVWEGGSEQYF	TRBJ2-7	-	few	TRBV19
TGTGCCAGCAGCCAACACGGGAACACTGAAGCTTTCTTT	CASSQHGNTEAFF	TRBJ1-1	-	-	TRBV4-2
TGCGCCAGCAGCTTGGCCGGATCCTCCTACGAGCAGTACTTC	CASSLAGSSYEQYF	TRBJ2-7	-	few	TRBV5-1
TGTGCCAGCAGCTTACTGCTAGCGTTGCACAATGAGCAGTTCTTC	CASSLLLALHNEQFF	TRBJ2-1	-	once	TRBV7-8
TGTGCCAGCAGTGAAGCGGGGGCAGTCGCCAAAAACATTCAGTACTTC	CASSEAGAVAKNIQYF	TRBJ2-4	-	few	TRBV6-1